This TCR beta chain was identified in a study of T cell repertoires in cytomegalovirus infection. Study at large: Public TCR beta signatures indicated both CMV infection and matching HLA type.

Via MiXCR, TCRdb re-called the reads, giving one row per CDR3 protein. The sample records about a million distinct CDR3 sequences, approximately 33% being singletons. General study findings and limits: CMV carriers with the relevant HLA were identified by cumulative public TCR beta family frequency. HLA-C-restricted TCR beta clonotypes specific for CMV led the ex vivo response.

Of note for this clonotype: Its target is unknown.

This specimen consisted of cultured CD8+ T cells from PBMCs, obtained from culture after CMV antigen stimulation. This sequence originates from a human donor in good health (CMV status not recorded). Some clones in this sample may be carry-over from other donors' samples.

In DNA form, the CDR3 reads TGTGCCAGCACACCGCTTAGCGGGGGGGGAAAAGAGACCCAGTACTTC. Amino acids: CASTPLSGGGKETQYF. The J gene is TRBJ2-5, the V gene TRBV27; 11 bases agree with TRBD2. The germline CDR1 and CDR2 sequences are MNHEY and SMNVEV (reference sequence). V was clipped by 7 bases and J by 3 bases; unmatched bases: 10. The CDR3 runs 16 residues.